These 11 T cell receptor beta chains originate from one sample sequenced in a study of tumor-infiltrating lymphocytes in primary liver carcinoma. The input was about 500 ng total RNA; TCR beta cDNA was made from it with a constant-region primer. Sequencing libraries for TCR beta derived from three nested multiplex PCR rounds that used slightly modified ARM-PCR. TRBV1-TRBV30 forward primers paired with a C-beta reverse primer drove the first two PCR rounds, about 11 cycles each. TCRdb reprocessed the multiplex PCR reads via MiXCR and lists one record per CDR3 protein. The data show tens of thousands of distinct CDR3 sequences, 71% seen once. Each 20-30 mg portion of unsorted bulk tissue served as the source for co-extraction of RNA and DNA. The sequenced sample consisted of liver tumor tissue from sampling region 5. Subset noted: tumor region T5, tumor centre. The receptors were gathered from a man aged 40-55 years with primary liver carcinoma and hepatitis B virus infection.

Comments on this clonotype: The germline gene is not matched at one end of the junction; a read error may be the cause. This rearrangement joins TRBV10-3 to TRBJ2-3; weak D call: TRBD2 (6 bases). Germline CDR1 is ENHRY and CDR2 is SYGVKD. This CDR3 is 15 amino acids long. In DNA form, the CDR3 reads TGTGCCATCAGTGCTGAGACTGGCGGGACCTATACGCGGTATTTT. This codes for CAISAETGGTYTRYF.

Notes on this clonotype: One end of the junction varies from germline; a read error may be responsible. This chain links TRBV10-3 with TRBJ2-7; TRBD2 agrees at 11 bases. The length of the CDR3 is 14 residues. CDR1 is ENHRY, CDR2 SYGVKD, per germline. CDR3 sequence (DNA): TGTACCATCAGTAGGACTAGCGGGCTATACGAGCAGTACTTC. It codes for CTISRTSGLYEQYF.

With regard to this clonotype: At one of its ends the junction is not consistent with the germline gene, which may arise from a read error. The rearrangement joins TRBV4-2 to TRBJ2-1, with 7 nucleotides matching TRBD2. Germline loops: CDR1 LGHNA, CDR2 YNFKEQ. The CDR3 has 16 amino acids. In nucleotides, the CDR3 is TGTGCCAGCAGCCAAGACAGGTCTAGCGGTTACAATAAGCAGTTCTTC. Its protein product is CASSQDRSSGYNKQFF.

On this clonotype: The junction differs from germline at one of its ends, possibly a read error. This chain joins TRBV6-5 and TRBJ1-1, with 8 bases aligning to TRBD1. CDR1 is MNHEY and CDR2 is SVGAGI in the germline V gene. The CDR3 length is 14 residues. CDR3 nucleotide sequence: TGTGCCAACAGTTGGGAGACAGGGGAGGCTGAAGCTTTCTTT. Encoded protein: CANSWETGEAEAFF.

This clonotype was recorded at least ten times. The chain employs TRBV4-1 and TRBJ2-7; weak D call: TRBD2 (6 bases). The germline V gene has CDR1 MGHRA and CDR2 YSYEKL. There are 13 residues in the CDR3. V shed 0 bases and J shed 7 bases, with 10 bases lying between them. CDR3 residues: CASSQDVAEEQYF. Here the CDR3 DNA reads TGCGCCAGCAGCCAAGATGTAGCGGAGGAGCAGTACTTC.

Worth noting for this clonotype: It is likely a read error, because the conserved phenylalanine at the end of the CDR3 is missing. The gene calls are TRBV4-1 and TRBJ2-7; D not resolved. Germline values: CDR1 MGHRA, CDR2 YSYEKL. Trimming stripped 2 bases from V and 5 bases from J, with 19 bases between. The CDR3 sequence is 16 residues long. The CDR3 is CASSQRYKAHTHEQYL. CDR3 bases: TGCGCCAGCAGCCAAAGGTACAAGGCCCATACCCACGAGCAGTACTTA.

Concerning this clonotype itself: A read error is possible here, since a much larger clone lies one base away. This rearrangement joins TRBV5-1 to TRBJ2-1, with 10 bases matching TRBD2. The length of the CDR3 is 14 residues. Germline values: CDR1 SGHRS, CDR2 YFSETQ. The CDR3 nucleotides read TGCGCCTGCAGCTCAGGGACTAGCGCCAATGAGCAGTTCTTC. This gives the protein CACSSGTSANEQFF. The full variable domain, rest sourced from reference TRBV5-1 and TRBJ2-1, is KAGVTQTPRYLIKTRGQQVTLSCSPISGHRSVSWYQQTPGQGLQFLFEYFSETQRNKGNFPGRFSGRQFSNSRSEMNVSTLELGDSALYLCACSSGTSANEQFFGPGTRLTVL.

As regards this clonotype: Because the CDR3 is missing its conserved closing phenylalanine or tryptophan, this is likely a read error. It is unclear where the CDR3 begins or ends on the DNA, so no DNA is shown, and the CDR3 is as TCRdb lists it. The V gene is TRBV11-2, the J gene TRBJ2-1; no check of the table's D call, TRBD1, against the DNA was made. The CDR3 has 16 residues if both end residues are counted. CDR1 and CDR2 (germline): SGHAT, FQNNGV. The CDR3 is CAGSSRPSERIYEQLL.

This clonotype was detected a few times. The genes are TRBV5-5 and TRBJ2-1; 8 nucleotides align to TRBD1. After removal of 4 bases from V and 1 base from J, the junction contained 4 bases not matched to a gene. In germline, CDR1 is SGHKS, CDR2 YYEKEE (reference sequence). CDR3 length: 15 residues. The CDR3 DNA is TGTGCCAGCAGCCCTGGACAGGGTTCCTACAATGAGCAGTTCTTC. This translates into CASSPGQGSYNEQFF.

This clonotype was observed a few times. The V gene is TRBV28, the J gene TRBJ1-6, with D unclear. Germline CDR1 MDHEN, CDR2 SYDVKM. Trimming removed 2 bases at V and 8 bases at J, with 13 bases between. The CDR3 runs 15 residues. CDR3 in amino acids: CASSLGSSGDSPLHF. The DNA for the CDR3 is TGTGCCAGCAGTTTAGGATCCTCGGGAGATTCACCCCTCCACTTT. The entire variable domain, with the rest obtained from reference TRBV28 and TRBJ1-6, is as follows: DVKVTQSSRYLVKRTGEKVFLECVQDMDHENMFWYRQDPGLGLRLIYFSYDVKMKEKGDIPEGYSVSREKKERFSLILESASTNQTSMYLCASSLGSSGDSPLHFGNGTRLTVT.

To note about this clonotype: One junction end does not reproduce the germline sequence, and a read error may be involved. This rearrangement joins TRBV28 to TRBJ2-7, with TRBD2 as a possible D gene (6 bases). Germline-derived CDR1 and CDR2 are MDHEN and SYDVKM. The CDR3 sequence is 13 residues long. The CDR3 DNA is TGTGCCAGTAGTTTGGGGAAGGCGGGAGAGCAGTACTTC. This codes for CASSLGKAGEQYF.